This paragraph covers one T cell receptor beta chain sequence. This entry comes from a study of sequential checkpoint blockade in melanoma. Clones were sequenced by immunoSEQ multiplex PCR, and TCRdb holds only the in-frame ones, with some missing. Of approximately 23,000 clones detected, roughly 80% appear once; the ten largest clones hold around 30%. Noted treatment: randomized to nivolumab then ipilimumab (arm A) or the reverse (arm B). Live CD3+CD8+ CD19− CD56− cells were sorted from PBMCs. The clonotype was recovered from a human donor with melanoma. The specimen was CD8+ T cells sorted from blood (inferred from file names), collected from a patient given nivolumab and ipilimumab in sequence.

Here the CDR3 reads CASTRQGEGENIQYF. The CDR3, as DNA: TGTGCCAGTACCCGACAGGGAGAGGGTGAAAACATTCAGTACTTC. This rearrangement joins TRBV19 to TRBJ2-4; 7 positions agree with TRBD1. Germline V gene lookup returns CDR1 LNHDA and CDR2 SQIVND (reference sequence). This CDR3 has 15 amino acids. Trimming took 7 bases from V and 5 from J; bases not matched to a gene: 11.